The rows below give T cell receptor beta chains drawn from one sample of a study of blood T cell repertoires in COVID-19. The repertoire was sequenced with immunoSEQ multiplex PCR; TCRdb's copy has only in-frame clones and lacks some. The sample has about 150,000 clones, roughly 88% seen once; the top ten hold approximately 6.9%. Sample: peripheral blood. These receptors were taken from a man at least 80 years old with COVID-19, enrolled during active disease. Both conserved end residues are part of each CDR3. D genes are given only for firm matches. Clone sizes are given selectively: once, few, many, or a class where the clone is expanded.

TRBV4-3,TRBJ1-2,-,few,TGCGCCAGCAGCCAAGATCCAACTCCCAACTATGGCTACACCTTC,CASSQDPTPNYGYTF
TRBV10-3,TRBJ1-2,-,-,TGTGCCATCAGTGATAGTCAGGACTATGGCTACACCTTC,CAISDSQDYGYTF
TRBV7-2,TRBJ2-5,TRBD1,-,TGTGCCAGCAGCTTAAACAGGGGAGAGACCCAGTACTTC,CASSLNRGETQYF
TRBV24-1,TRBJ2-5,-,once,TGTGCCACCAGTGGTACGACAGGGAGGACAGAGACCCAGTACTTC,CATSGTTGRTETQYF
TRBV27,TRBJ2-1,-,-,TGTGCCAGCAGTCCATCGTGGACAGAGGCGCAGTTCTTC,CASSPSWTEAQFF
TRBV12-3/TRBV12-4,TRBJ1-2,-,-,TGTGCCAGCAGAGACAGGACGTGGGCCGGCTACACCTTC,CASRDRTWAGYTF
TRBV2,TRBJ1-1,-,-,TGTGCCAGCAGTGTCATGCCCTACGAGGGCACTGAAGCTTTCTTT,CASSVMPYEGTEAFF
TRBV6-5,TRBJ1-2,TRBD1,-,TGTGCCAGCAGTTATCAGGGGGCGAACTATGGCTACACCTTC,CASSYQGANYGYTF
TRBV3-1/TRBV3-2,TRBJ1-1,TRBD1,-,TGTGCCAGCAGCCCAGGGGGGACTGAAGCTTTCTTT,CASSPGGTEAFF
TRBV7-2,TRBJ2-5,-,-,TGTGCCAGCAGCTTAGAGGCCGGGGAGACCCAGTACTTC,CASSLEAGETQYF
TRBV28,TRBJ1-2,-,-,TGTGCCAGCAGTGGCAGGGGATTTGGCTACACCTTC,CASSGRGFGYTF
TRBV4-3,TRBJ1-3,-,few,TGCGCCAGCAGCCAAGATTACAGGCCGAGCTCTGGAAACACCATATATTTT,CASSQDYRPSSGNTIYF
TRBV28,TRBJ1-5,-,-,TGTGCCAGCAGTTTACCGGACAGCCCAGGGCCCCAGCATTTT,CASSLPDSPGPQHF
TRBV29-1,TRBJ2-5,-,once,TGCAGCGTCCTCACTCTTTCGGAGACCCAGTACTTC,CSVLTLSETQYF
TRBV12-5,TRBJ2-6,TRBD1,-,TGTGCTAGTGGTTTGATGACAGGGTATAATGGGGCCAACGTCCTGACTTTC,CASGLMTGYNGANVLTF
TRBV7-9,TRBJ1-3,-,-,TGTGCCAGCAGCCTGCCCCACATCATCTCTGGAAACACCATATATTTT,CASSLPHIISGNTIYF
TRBV6-2/TRBV6-3,TRBJ2-2,TRBD1,-,TGTGCCAGCAGTTACGCCCGGGACAGGGGTTTTAGGAGGGAGCTGTTTTTT,CASSYARDRGFRRELFF
TRBV7-9,TRBJ1-4,-,-,TGTGCCAGCAGCTTAAGGTCGGGGAATGAAAAACTGTTTTTT,CASSLRSGNEKLFF
TRBV13,TRBJ2-3,TRBD1,-,TGTGCCAGCAGCTCCCGGACAGGGGGATACGCGAGTGGCACAGATACGCAGTATTTT,CASSSRTGGYASGTDTQYF
TRBV20-1,TRBJ2-5,TRBD2,-,TGCAGTGCTAGTGATCCCGGGACTAAATCCTTCCAAGAGACCCAGTACTTC,CSASDPGTKSFQETQYF
TRBV10-3,TRBJ2-7,-,once,TGTGCCATCAGTGAGCCCGGCAGGGAAGGATCCTACGAGCAGTACTTC,CAISEPGREGSYEQYF
TRBV19,TRBJ1-5,-,once,TGTGCCAGTAGCCCAGGCAATCAGCCCCAGCATTTT,CASSPGNQPQHF
TRBV2,TRBJ1-3,-,-,TGTGCCAGCAGTCGGGACGGGAGCTCTGGAAACACCATATATTTT,CASSRDGSSGNTIYF
TRBV9,TRBJ1-5,-,-,TGTGCCAGCAGCGGGACAGATAGCAATCAGCCCCAGCATTTT,CASSGTDSNQPQHF
TRBV27,TRBJ1-5,-,few,TGTGCCAGCAGTTTCCAGGGTAGGGGGTGGCCCCAGCATTTT,CASSFQGRGWPQHF
TRBV5-1,TRBJ2-3,TRBD2,-,TGCGCCAGCAGCTCCGGGACTAGCGGGGGGGCGAGCACAGATACGCAGTATTTT,CASSSGTSGGASTDTQYF
TRBV19,TRBJ2-3,TRBD1,-,TGTGCCAGTAGTTTTCGCGGGCCCGACAGGGGAACAGATACGCAGTATTTT,CASSFRGPDRGTDTQYF
TRBV11-3,TRBJ2-5,-,-,TGTGCCAGCAGCTTAGGACCAGGACTGTACCAAGAGACCCAGTACTTC,CASSLGPGLYQETQYF
TRBV7-3,TRBJ1-2,-,-,TGTGCCAGCAGCCGACAGGCAGGGGATAACTATGGCTACACCTTC,CASSRQAGDNYGYTF
TRBV2,TRBJ1-2,TRBD1,-,TGTGCCAGCAACGACAGGGGGCGAAACTATGGCTACACCTTC,CASNDRGRNYGYTF
TRBV5-1,TRBJ1-1,TRBD1,-,TGCGCCAGTGCGACAGGGAACATGAACACTGAAGCTTTCTTT,CASATGNMNTEAFF
TRBV19,TRBJ1-5,-,-,TGTGCCAGTAGTATAGTCCCATCTAGGGGTAGCAATCAGCCCCAGCATTTT,CASSIVPSRGSNQPQHF
TRBV5-1,TRBJ2-5,TRBD1,-,TGCGCCAGCAGCCCTCGGGGACAGGGGGCTTTGGAGACCCAGTACTTC,CASSPRGQGALETQYF
TRBV5-1,TRBJ2-3,TRBD2,-,TGCGCCAGCAGCTCGGGACTAGCGGGGGGATTCACAGATACGCAGTATTTT,CASSSGLAGGFTDTQYF
TRBV5-1,TRBJ1-6,-,-,TGCGCCAGCAGCTTCGACAGGTCCTATAATTCACCCCTCCACTTT,CASSFDRSYNSPLHF
TRBV9,TRBJ2-7,-,-,TGTGCCAGCAGCGTAGGGCTAGCGACCTACGAGCAGTACTTC,CASSVGLATYEQYF
TRBV5-5,TRBJ1-2,TRBD1,-,TGTGCCAGCAGGGGGGACAGGGTCTATGGCTACACCTTC,CASRGDRVYGYTF
TRBV5-1,TRBJ2-5,-,once,TGCGCCAGCAGCTGGCAGGGGCTAGAAGAGACCCAGTACTTC,CASSWQGLEETQYF
TRBV5-6,TRBJ2-7,-,-,TGTGCCAGCAATGGGGGGAATCACCCCCCCTACGAGCAGTACTTC,CASNGGNHPPYEQYF
TRBV7-2,TRBJ2-5,-,-,TGTGCCAGCAGCTCCACTAGAGAAGAGACCCAGTACTTC,CASSSTREETQYF
TRBV6-2/TRBV6-3,TRBJ2-3,TRBD1,-,TGTGCCAGCAGTTACCCTACCGGGACAGGGGCCAACACAGATACGCAGTATTTT,CASSYPTGTGANTDTQYF
TRBV5-8,TRBJ1-1,-,-,TGTGCCAGCAGCCGTGGACAGCAACTTTGGGAAGCTTTCTTT,CASSRGQQLWEAFF
TRBV4-1,TRBJ1-4,TRBD1,-,TGCGCCAGTAGACAGGGTTCAAAAGAACTGTTTTTT,CASRQGSKELFF
TRBV27,TRBJ1-2,TRBD1,-,TGTGCCAGCAGTGCCCCGGGACAGGGGCTGGATGGCTACACCTTC,CASSAPGQGLDGYTF
TRBV7-9,TRBJ1-3,-,-,TGTGCCAGCAGCTTCCGGACACCTGGAAACACCATATATTTT,CASSFRTPGNTIYF
TRBV19,TRBJ1-5,TRBD1,few,TGTGCCAGTAGTATTGCCGGACAGGTTCGGTATCCCCAGCATTTT,CASSIAGQVRYPQHF
TRBV18,TRBJ1-4,TRBD1,-,TGTGCCAGCTCACTTGGGACAGCAGGTGAAAAACTGTTTTTT,CASSLGTAGEKLFF
TRBV6-5,TRBJ1-3,-,-,TGTGCCAGCGCCCCAGGCTCAGGAAACACCATATATTTT,CASAPGSGNTIYF
TRBV7-9,TRBJ2-3,TRBD2,once,TGTGCCAGCAGCCGGTCCGGGGGGGGCACAGATACGCAGTATTTT,CASSRSGGGTDTQYF
TRBV6-5,TRBJ1-5,TRBD1,-,TGTGCCAGCAGTCCGACAGGGGGAAGCAATCAGCCCCAGCATTTT,CASSPTGGSNQPQHF
TRBV11-3,TRBJ2-5,TRBD1,-,TGTGCCACCGGACCGGGACAGGGGCCCCAAGAGACCCAGTACTTC,CATGPGQGPQETQYF
TRBV2,TRBJ2-1,-,-,TGTGCCAGCAGTGGGCCTAGGGGCTCCTACAATGAGCAGTTCTTC,CASSGPRGSYNEQFF
TRBV28,TRBJ2-1,-,-,TGTGCCAGCAGTTTGGGGGGGGCCGGGTCCTACAATGAGCAGTTCTTC,CASSLGGAGSYNEQFF
TRBV6-5,TRBJ1-1,TRBD1,-,TGTGCCAGCTGGACAGGGAAGAAGAACACTGAAGCTTTCTTT,CASWTGKKNTEAFF
TRBV3-1/TRBV3-2,TRBJ1-2,-,-,TGTGCCAGCAGCCAAGATCAGGGGCAGTTGGATGGCTACACCTTC,CASSQDQGQLDGYTF